This TCR beta chain was identified during a study of T cells after yellow fever vaccination. Study conclusions and caveats: A minor fraction of clonotypes spanned both CD4 and CD8 compartments. From the bulk population, abundant clonotypes could contaminate and appear within FACS-sorted repertoires.

This CDR3 region has 15 residues. Germline-derived CDR1 and CDR2 are SGDLS and YYNGEE. With 0 bases removed from V and 1 base from J, the gap between germline ends came to 9 bases. Template-switching 5'RACE yielded the TCR cDNA; a universal primer site and UMIs were added in the process. TCRdb re-analysed the 5' RACE reads in MiXCR, keeping a single row per CDR3 protein. This table has some 120,000 distinct CDR3 sequences, approximately 8.4% appearing once. On this clonotype itself: Its antigen is still unknown.

This sequence was found in a man aged 18 to 30 who received the YFV17D yellow fever vaccine. The rearrangement joins TRBV9 to TRBJ2-3; either TRBD1 or TRBD2 may fit D (6 bases each). Sequences were derived from CD8+ T cells sorted from PBMCs, sampled on the day of the yellow fever booster vaccination. The CDR3 DNA reads TGTGCCAGCAGCGTAGGGGGGGCCGGCACAGATACGCAGTATTTT. Translation gives CASSVGGAGTDTQYF. The whole variable domain, filled in from reference TRBV9 and TRBJ2-3, reads DSGVTQTPKHLITATGQRVTLRCSPRSGDLSVYWYQQSLDQGLQFLIQYYNGEERAKGNILERFSAQQFPDLHSELNLSSLELGDSALYFCASSVGGAGTDTQYFGPGTRLTVL.